This TCR beta chain was identified during a study of blood T cell repertoires in COVID-19 (dated by TCRdb to the early 2020s). Concerning the study at large: Samples covering the acute and convalescent phases of COVID-19 were provided by collaborators in the United States, Italy and Spain. The prospective study material was composed of cDNA or gDNA derived from T cells, B-cell-depleted T cells, or PBMCs. The dataset comprised deeply sampled blood TCRbeta repertoires from subjects exposed to, actively infected with, or recovered from COVID-19. Where available, HLA class I and class II types were obtained from metadata supplied by the sample provider rather than from assay-based typing. A freely available public database, intended as a resource for researchers studying the immune response to SARS-CoV-2, is where the repertoires were released. Nearly every sample came with metadata listing a de-identified subject ID, COVID-19 status, age in years and sex. The samples were drawn from the first 160 participants of the ongoing ImmuneRACE study and from over a thousand subjects provided by 6 global collaborators.

Enrolling through a virtual design, the prospective study's participants ranged in age from roughly 18 to 95 years and lived across more than 20 United States geographic areas. In the prospective study, participants were assigned to cohorts based on the clinical history participants reported in a screening survey and a study questionnaire. In the prospective study, mobile phlebotomists collected whole blood, serum and a nasopharyngeal or oropharyngeal swab from each participant. Over a roughly two-month period, participants in the prospective study had the option of providing additional blood draws and questionnaires. Prospective study blood samples were shipped either frozen or at room temperature before DNA extraction. What the work shows at the level of the full study, not this receptor alone: Clinical and demographic metadata were provided uncurated, with the amount varying by source and participant.

This clone was counted once. Its antigen specificity is not known. The record has no base qualities; no much larger clone is one base away. The immunoSEQ Assay, a bias-controlled multiplex PCR, was used to amplify TCRbeta CDR3 regions from genomic DNA. The authors processed their data as follows. Within the assay, amplification of reference gene primers was used to estimate how many nucleated cells each sample contained. To quantify the absolute abundance of each unique TCRbeta CDR3 rearrangement, sequence reads were collapsed and filtered. For each sample, productive Simpson clonality was calculated by taking the square root of Simpson's diversity index across productive rearrangements. Sourced from immuneACCESS, this table was stored by TCRdb with only in-frame sequences that have V and J called. A share of the clones is absent; for the studies checked, an unresolved V gene accounts for under half, and the remainder has no known explanation. V, J and clone size are those of that table, while D and trimming were read from the DNA. The sample contains a few hundred thousand clones, 90% of them found a single time. Of the sample, less than 2% falls within the top ten clones.

This TCR was recovered from a woman aged 18-29 years with acute COVID-19. The specimen was PBMCs or T cells enriched from blood (not recorded which).

Read as DNA, the sequence is TGCGCCAGCAGCCTTGGGACTACCACATACAATGAGCAGTTCTTC. This encodes CASSLGTTTYNEQFF. The rearranged chain carries TRBV4-3 and TRBJ2-1; 7 of the junction bases match TRBD2. The cysteine opens and the phenylalanine closes a CDR3 of 15 amino acids. Of the read, only the CDR3 DNA is kept; its 45 bases are in frame from base 1. CDR1 LGHNA and CDR2 YSLEER are derived from the germline V gene. V lost 4 bases and J lost 4 bases, and the count of bases not matched to a germline gene is 7.